These 25 T cell receptor beta chains originate from one sample sequenced in a study of blood T cells in healthy people across ages. Primed by a sample-barcoded 5' primer and a J-beta primer mix, a second PCR proceeded for 7 to 11 cycles. In TCRdb, the 5' RACE reads were re-called with MiXCR into one record per CDR3 protein. Of about 1.5 million distinct CDR3 sequences in the sample, roughly two fifths were seen once. The sequenced material came from blood. These receptors all come from a woman younger than 35 in good health.

V and J are TRBV13 and TRBJ2-7; TRBD2 agrees at 9 bases. Germline values: CDR1 PRHDT, CDR2 FYEKMQ (reference sequence). V shed 2 bases and J 0 bases; nucleotides not matched to a gene: 8. The CDR3 is 17 amino acids. CDR3 residues: CASSLIVREGSSYEQYF. CDR3 sequence (DNA): TGTGCCAGCAGCTTAATCGTGCGGGAGGGGAGCTCCTACGAGCAGTACTTC.

J is TRBJ2-5 and V is TRBV7-2; a possible D gene is TRBD2 (5 bases). Per the germline V gene, CDR1 is SGHTA and CDR2 is FQGNSA. V dropped 1 base and J dropped 7 bases, with 7 bases sitting between them. The CDR3 length is 12 residues. CDR3 in DNA: TGTGCCAGCAGCTTAGGGAGGTTGACCCAGTACTTC. Translated, it gives CASSLGRLTQYF.

The V gene is TRBV9, the J gene TRBJ2-3; 13 bases line up with TRBD2. This CDR3 contains 17 residues. Germline CDR1 SGDLS, CDR2 YYNGEE. V dropped 3 bases and J dropped 6; count of bases not matched to a gene: 10. The CDR3 loop reads CASSATSGRGGGDTQYF. CDR3 in DNA: TGTGCCAGCAGCGCTACTAGCGGGAGGGGTGGTGGCGATACGCAGTATTTT.

A few counts support this clonotype. The chain recombines TRBV6-1 with TRBJ1-2; the D gene is possibly TRBD1 (6 bases). CDR1 is MNHNS and CDR2 is SASEGT in the germline V gene. With 1 base removed from V and 9 bases from J, the gap between germline ends came to 27 bases. The CDR3 sequence is 18 residues long. The CDR3 coding sequence is TGTGCCAGCAGTGAAGTGGGGGCAGCGCTGATCGGCCCCCAAAGCTACACCTTC. Translated: CASSEVGAALIGPQSYTF.

J is TRBJ2-4 and V is TRBV2, with 10 positions matching TRBD2. The J call may be in error: the DNA end matches TRBJ2-7 better. The CDR3 runs to 13 residues. Germline V CDR1 and CDR2: SNHLY, FYNNEI. For the CDR3, the DNA is TGTGCCAGCAGTGAGCTAGCGGGAGACGAGCAGTACTTC. Protein: CASSELAGDEQYF.

The chain links TRBV29-1 to TRBJ1-6, with TRBD1 as a possible D gene (5 bases). Between the trimmed V and J ends, which lost 7 bases and 15 bases, there was a span of 16 bases. From germline, CDR1 is SQVTM and CDR2 ANQGSEA. The CDR3 contains 11 residues. The CDR3 loop is CSADTAGGLHF. CDR3 in DNA: TGCAGCGCTGACACGGCCGGGGGCCTCCACTTT.

In this sample, this clonotype turned up a few times. The chain employs TRBV20-1 and TRBJ2-7; 9 bases line up with TRBD1. Germline loops: CDR1 DFQATT, CDR2 SNEGSKA (reference sequence). Trimming at V came to 6 bases and at J to 5 bases, leaving 14 bases not matched to a gene. The CDR3 is 15 amino acids. The CDR3 coding sequence is TGCAGTGCCAAAGCAGGGGGACAGGGAAGAGACGAGCAGTACTTC. As protein: CSAKAGGQGRDEQYF.

There are a few counts of this clonotype. V and J are TRBV18 and TRBJ2-7; 7 bases are a match to TRBD2. The germline CDR1 and CDR2 sequences are KGHSH and LQKENI. The J segment lost 3 bases and the V segment lost 1 base, leaving 6 bases of the junction unmatched. The CDR3 runs 15 residues. Written as DNA, the CDR3 is TGTGCCAGCTCACCACGGGAGACTAGCCACTACGAGCAGTACTTC. This encodes CASSPRETSHYEQYF. Looking up the rest from reference TRBV18 and TRBJ2-7 gives the full variable domain: NAGVMQNPRHLVRRRGQEARLRCSPMKGHSHVYWYRQLPEEGLKFMVYLQKENIIDESGMPKERFSAEFPKEGPSILRIQQVVRGDSAAYFCASSPRETSHYEQYFGPGTRLTVT.

The chain is built from TRBV2 and TRBJ1-5; TRBD1 is a possible D gene (5 bases). Germline values: CDR1 SNHLY, CDR2 FYNNEI. Trimming left V 4 bases short and J 2 bases short, with 9 bases between. The CDR3 totals 14 residues. In DNA form, the CDR3 reads TGTGCCAGCAGTGCAGGGTCGGGCAATCAGCCCCAGCATTTT. Translated: CASSAGSGNQPQHF. Full variable domain (outside the CDR3, taken from reference TRBV2 and TRBJ1-5): EPEVTQTPSHQVTQMGQEVILRCVPISNHLYFYWYRQILGQKVEFLVSFYNNEISEKSEIFDDQFSVERPDGSNFTLKIRSTKLEDSAMYFCASSAGSGNQPQHFGDGTRLSIL.

V usage is TRBV2 and J usage is TRBJ2-7, with TRBD2 matching 8 bases. Trimming cost V 8 bases and J 3 bases; bases outside gene matches: 12. CDR3 size: 15 residues. Germline V gives CDR1 SNHLY, CDR2 FYNNEI. The CDR3 nucleotides read TGTGCCAGCTCCTTTGTTAGCGGGGAAGTCTACGAGCAGTACTTC. It encodes CASSFVSGEVYEQYF.

The rearrangement joins TRBV5-1 to TRBJ2-3; 9 bases are shared with TRBD2. CDR1 and CDR2 (germline): SGHRS, YFSETQ. V lost 4 bases, J lost 4 bases, and 4 bases stayed unmatched. CDR3 length: 14 amino acids. As DNA, the CDR3 is TGCGCCAGCAGCATAGCGGGGGCAGCAGATACGCAGTATTTT. Protein sequence: CASSIAGAADTQYF.

This chain links TRBV18 with TRBJ1-6; D unresolved. This CDR3 is built from 12 residues. Germline V gene data show CDR1 as KGHSH and CDR2 as LQKENI. The V end was cut by 3 bases, the J end by 10 bases, with 7 bases between. The CDR3 loop is CASSPLGSPLHF. CDR3 DNA sequence: TGTGCCAGCTCACCGTTAGGATCACCCCTCCACTTT.

Of note for this clonotype: The junction departs from germline at one end; a sequencing error may be responsible. The V and J genes are TRBV11-2 and TRBJ2-1; 14 nucleotides line up with TRBD2. This CDR3 has 15 amino acids. CDR1 and CDR2 from the germline V gene are SGHAT and FQNNGV. Here the CDR3 reads CAGRGLAGARDEQFF. The CDR3, as DNA: TGTGCCGGCAGGGGACTAGCGGGGGCCCGGGATGAGCAGTTCTTC.

The J gene is TRBJ2-3, the V gene TRBV29-1; no reliable D call. The CDR3 has 12 residues. V gave up 5 bases and J gave up 4 bases, with 10 bases separating them. Germline assignment: CDR1 SQVTM and CDR2 ANQGSEA. The DNA of the CDR3 is TGCAGCGTTTTCCCCGGGCCAGATACGCAGTATTTT. This translates into CSVFPGPDTQYF.

The rearrangement uses TRBV6-5 and TRBJ1-5; 8 nucleotides line up with TRBD1. Unmatched junction bases numbered 13, after V lost 5 bases and J lost 1 base. CDR1 and CDR2 (germline): MNHEY, SVGAGI. The CDR3 runs 18 residues. The CDR3 reads CASSTRQGRAVSNQPQHF. The CDR3 DNA sequence: TGTGCCAGCAGTACCCGACAGGGGCGGGCTGTCAGCAATCAGCCCCAGCATTTT.

The chain carries TRBV7-9 and TRBJ2-1; D is unclear. With the DNA end fitting TRBJ2-7 better, the J assignment may be wrong. Germline loops: CDR1 SEHNR, CDR2 FQNEAQ (reference sequence). The CDR3 sequence is 16 residues long. The CDR3, as DNA: TGTGCCAGCAGCTTAGTCGGTCAGAGCTCCCCCTACGAGCAGTACTTC. It is translated as CASSLVGQSSPYEQYF.

The chain employs TRBV7-3 and TRBJ2-1; the match to TRBD1 covers 9 bases. Germline CDR1 reads SGHTA; CDR2 reads FQGTGA. This CDR3 has 15 residues. J gave up 5 bases and V 5 bases, and 7 bases lay outside the gene matches. CDR3 loop: CASSKDRGTHNEQFF. As DNA, the CDR3 is TGTGCCAGCAGCAAGGACAGGGGAACTCACAATGAGCAGTTCTTC.

This chain uses TRBV4-1 with TRBJ1-1; TRBD1 aligns across 8 bases. From germline, CDR1 is MGHRA and CDR2 YSYEKL. The trim removed 4 bases at V and 6 bases at J, leaving 4 bases unmatched. This CDR3 spans 13 amino acids. The CDR3 region is CASSLQGGPEAFF. The CDR3 nucleotides read TGCGCCAGCAGCCTACAGGGGGGGCCTGAAGCTTTCTTT.

The chain employs TRBV6-5 and TRBJ2-1, with TRBD2 matching 16 bases. This CDR3 contains 15 residues. Germline V gene lookup returns CDR1 MNHEY and CDR2 SVGAGI. Losses at the gene ends were 3 bases for V and 14 bases for J; bases not matched to a gene: 7. CDR3 bases: TGTGCCAGCAGTTATCCGGGACTAGCGGGGGGGTCGGAGTTCTTC. It codes for CASSYPGLAGGSEFF.

The V call is TRBV4-3, the J call TRBJ1-4; D might be TRBD1 (6 bases). The CDR3 runs 15 residues. Per the germline V gene, CDR1 is LGHNA and CDR2 is YSLEER. V gave up 1 base and J gave up 7 bases, with 13 bases separating them. CDR3 amino acids: CASSQATGWAEKLFF. The DNA for the CDR3 is TGCGCCAGCAGCCAAGCGACAGGCTGGGCTGAAAAACTGTTTTTT.

V and J are TRBV5-5 and TRBJ2-7; 8 nucleotides line up with TRBD1. The junction had 4 bases not matched to a gene; V was cut back by 0 bases and J by 2 bases. Germline assignment: CDR1 SGHKS and CDR2 YYEKEE (reference sequence). The length of the CDR3 is 15 residues. The CDR3 DNA reads TGTGCCAGCAGCTTGGGGGGGACAGGACCCTACGAGCAGTACTTC. Translating gives CASSLGGTGPYEQYF.

This sequence joins TRBV5-4 and TRBJ1-1; D gene ambiguous. The V gene lost 2 bases and the J gene lost 8 bases, with 13 bases spanning the gap. The CDR3 is 13 residues long. The germline V gene encodes CDR1 SGHNT and CDR2 YYREEE (reference sequence). The CDR3 nucleotides read TGTGCCAGCAGCTTCGCTCTTTACCCCGAAGCTTTCTTT. Its protein is CASSFALYPEAFF.

J is TRBJ2-2 and V is TRBV7-2; unclear D gene. CDR3 length: 14 residues. Trimming took off 5 bases at V and 5 bases at J, with 12 bases between the two ends. Germline CDR1 SGHTA, CDR2 FQGNSA. CDR3 in amino acids: CASSLEWITGELFF. CDR3 sequence (DNA): TGTGCCAGCAGCCTAGAGTGGATTACCGGGGAGCTGTTTTTT. Together with reference TRBV7-2 and TRBJ2-2, the CDR3 gives the full variable domain: GAGVSQSPSNKVTEKGKDVELRCDPISGHTALYWYRQSLGQGLEFLIYFQGNSAPDKSGLPSDRFSAERTGGSVSTLTIQRTQQEDSAVYLCASSLEWITGELFFGEGSRLTVL.

Regarding this clonotype: At one of its ends the junction is not consistent with the germline gene, which may arise from a read error. J is TRBJ2-1 and V is TRBV20-1; TRBD1 matches 9 bases. There are 16 residues in the CDR3. The germline CDR1 and CDR2 sequences are DFQATT and SNEGSKA (reference sequence). The CDR3 sequence is CSTRARRRDRASEQFF. CDR3 DNA sequence: TGCAGTACTAGAGCCCGTCGTCGGGACAGGGCTAGTGAGCAGTTCTTC.

This clonotype was seen a handful of times. The chain combines TRBV28 with TRBJ2-1, with TRBD1 matching over 8 bases. Trimming took 5 bases from V and 4 from J; bases not matched to a gene: 13. The germline CDR1 and CDR2 sequences are MDHEN and SYDVKM. The CDR3 has 17 amino acids. For the CDR3, the DNA is TGTGCCAGCAGTCCCCACTTCGGGACAGGAGTTTACAATGAGCAGTTCTTC. This encodes CASSPHFGTGVYNEQFF.